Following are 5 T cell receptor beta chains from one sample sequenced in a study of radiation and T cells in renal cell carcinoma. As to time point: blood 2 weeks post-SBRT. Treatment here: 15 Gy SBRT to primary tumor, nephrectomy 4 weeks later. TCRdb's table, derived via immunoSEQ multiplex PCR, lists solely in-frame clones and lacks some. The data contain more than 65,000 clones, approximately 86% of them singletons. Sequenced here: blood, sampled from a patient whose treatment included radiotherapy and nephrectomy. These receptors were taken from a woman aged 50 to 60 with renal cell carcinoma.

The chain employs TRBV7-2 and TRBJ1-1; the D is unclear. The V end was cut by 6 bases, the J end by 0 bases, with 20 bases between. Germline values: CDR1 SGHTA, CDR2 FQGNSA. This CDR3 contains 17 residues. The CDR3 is CASRRLRVSLMNTEAFF. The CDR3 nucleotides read TGTGCCAGCAGACGACTCCGGGTCTCCCTTATGAACACTGAAGCTTTCTTT.

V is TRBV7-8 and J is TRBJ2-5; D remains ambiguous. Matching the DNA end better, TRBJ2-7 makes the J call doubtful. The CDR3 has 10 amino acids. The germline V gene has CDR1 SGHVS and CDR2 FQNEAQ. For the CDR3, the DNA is TGTGCCAGCAGCTTAGACGAGCAGTACTTC. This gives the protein CASSLDEQYF.

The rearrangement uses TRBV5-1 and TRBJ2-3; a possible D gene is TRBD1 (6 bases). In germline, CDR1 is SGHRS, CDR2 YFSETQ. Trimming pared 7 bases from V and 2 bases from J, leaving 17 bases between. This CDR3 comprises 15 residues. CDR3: CASYIRDKSTDTQYF. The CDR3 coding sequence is TGCGCCAGCTACATAAGGGACAAGTCCACAGATACGCAGTATTTT. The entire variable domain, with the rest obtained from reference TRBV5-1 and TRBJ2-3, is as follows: KAGVTQTPRYLIKTRGQQVTLSCSPISGHRSVSWYQQTPGQGLQFLFEYFSETQRNKGNFPGRFSGRQFSNSRSEMNVSTLELGDSALYLCASYIRDKSTDTQYFGPGTRLTVL.

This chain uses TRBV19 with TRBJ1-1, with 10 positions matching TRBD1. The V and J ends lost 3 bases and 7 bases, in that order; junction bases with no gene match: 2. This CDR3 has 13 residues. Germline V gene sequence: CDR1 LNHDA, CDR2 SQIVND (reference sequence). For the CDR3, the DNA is TGTGCCAGTAGTATCGACAGGGGGCTTGAAGCTTTCTTT. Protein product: CASSIDRGLEAFF.

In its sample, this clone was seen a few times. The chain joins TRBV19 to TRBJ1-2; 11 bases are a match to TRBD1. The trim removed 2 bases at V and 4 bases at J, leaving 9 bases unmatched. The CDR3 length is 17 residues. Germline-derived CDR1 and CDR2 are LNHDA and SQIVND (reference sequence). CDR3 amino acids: CASSIFRTGGIGYGYTF. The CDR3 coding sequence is TGTGCCAGTAGTATATTCCGGACAGGGGGCATCGGCTATGGCTACACCTTC.